What follows are 30 T cell receptor beta chains derived from one specimen sequenced in a study of blood T cell repertoires in COVID-19. Clones were sequenced by immunoSEQ multiplex PCR, and TCRdb holds only the in-frame ones, with some missing. This table has under 300,000 clones, approximately 82% appearing once. The source material was peripheral blood. The receptors here all came from a man aged 30-40 years who had recovered from COVID-19.

This chain joins TRBV20-1 and TRBJ2-1; unclear D gene. The CDR3 has 11 residues. Germline CDR1 is DFQATT and CDR2 is SNEGSKA (reference sequence). The V gene lost 6 bases and the J gene lost 8 bases, with 11 bases spanning the gap. As DNA, the CDR3 is TGCAGTGCCTCTTACGAGGATGAGCAGTTCTTC. It yields the protein CSASYEDEQFF.

This chain links TRBV18 with TRBJ1-2, with D uncertain. Per germline, CDR1 KGHSH and CDR2 LQKENI. The CDR3 runs to 12 residues. V was cut by 5 bases and J by 5 bases, with 9 bases left in between. The chain's CDR3 is CASSAQDYGYTF. The CDR3, as DNA: TGTGCCAGCTCAGCCCAGGATTATGGCTACACCTTC.

The V gene is TRBV12-3 or TRBV12-4, the J gene TRBJ1-5, with a weak D call TRBD1 (6 bases). Trimming removed 5 bases from V and 6 bases from J, with 11 bases in between. This CDR3 spans 13 amino acids. The CDR3 here is CASSAQGRQPQHF. CDR3 coding DNA: TGTGCCAGCAGTGCACAGGGCCGTCAGCCCCAGCATTTT.

The V gene is TRBV7-8, the J gene TRBJ1-2, with 8 bases identical to TRBD1. The CDR3 consists of 13 residues. The germline gives CDR1 SGHVS, CDR2 FQNEAQ. V lost 5 bases and J lost 5; bases outside the gene matches: 4. The CDR3 DNA is TGTGCCAGCAGCCGGGACAGGAGTTATGGCTACACCTTC. Its translation: CASSRDRSYGYTF.

The chain carries TRBV7-2 and TRBJ1-5, with D perhaps matching TRBD1 (5 bases). The V and J ends lost 1 base and 4 bases respectively, with 14 bases between them. Germline CDR1 reads SGHTA; CDR2 reads FQGNSA. The CDR3 is 16 amino acids. The CDR3 DNA is TGTGCCAGCAGCTTAGGAAGTCAGGGTGGGAATCAGCCCCAGCATTTT. Its translation is CASSLGSQGGNQPQHF.

V and J are TRBV19 and TRBJ1-5, with no clear D. Trimming shortened V by 2 bases and J by 0 bases, and 11 bases separated the two germline ends. The CDR3 sequence is 16 residues long. Per the germline V gene, CDR1 is LNHDA and CDR2 is SQIVND (reference sequence). The CDR3 sequence is CASSIPTLISNQPQHF. DNA of the CDR3: TGTGCCAGTAGTATACCGACTCTTATTAGCAATCAGCCCCAGCATTTT.

The chain couples TRBV6-6 to TRBJ1-2; 7 bases align to TRBD1. J lost 3 bases, V lost 5 bases, and 9 bases had no gene match. Per the germline V gene, CDR1 is MNHNY and CDR2 is SVGAGI (reference sequence). The CDR3 runs to 15 residues. Here the CDR3 reads CASSPETGWDYGYTF. CDR3 nucleotide sequence: TGTGCCAGCAGTCCCGAGACAGGGTGGGACTATGGCTACACCTTC.

This clone showed up just a few times. The chain couples TRBV3-1 (or the pseudogene TRBV3-2) to TRBJ2-7; 8 nucleotides match TRBD1. The CDR3 is 13 residues long. Germline V gene lookup returns CDR1 LGHDT and CDR2 YNNKEL (reference sequence). J lost 2 bases, V lost 4 bases, and 1 base had no gene match. In DNA, the CDR3 is TGTGCCAGCAGCCGGGACAGGACCTACGAGCAGTACGTC. It encodes CASSRDRTYEQYV.

The chain carries TRBV7-3 and TRBJ2-2; 7 bases line up with TRBD2. Germline loops: CDR1 SGHTA, CDR2 FQGTGA. With V trimmed by 0 bases and J by 2 bases, 3 bases remained unmatched. This CDR3 contains 16 residues. The DNA for the CDR3 is TGTGCCAGCAGCTTAACAGCGGGGTACAACACCGGGGAGCTGTTTTTT. Protein sequence: CASSLTAGYNTGELFF.

V usage is TRBV6-5 and J usage is TRBJ1-1, with D unclear. Germline V gene data show CDR1 as MNHEY and CDR2 as SVGAGI. V was cut by 0 bases and J by 4 bases, with 15 bases left in between. The CDR3 sequence is 16 residues long. The DNA for the CDR3 is TGTGCCAGCAGTTACTCGGGCTCCGCGGGGAGCACTGAAGCTTTCTTT. As protein: CASSYSGSAGSTEAFF.

This chain's CDR3 is CASSHRTSGNEQFF. The CDR3 DNA reads TGCGCCAGCAGCCATAGGACTAGCGGGAATGAGCAGTTCTTC. This chain uses TRBV4-1 with TRBJ2-1, with 11 nucleotides matching TRBD2. The CDR3 consists of 14 residues. The germline gives CDR1 MGHRA, CDR2 YSYEKL. Unmatched junction bases numbered 2, after V lost 3 bases and J lost 7 bases.

The chain is built from TRBV4-1 and TRBJ2-2; the D gene is possibly TRBD1 (5 bases). CDR1 MGHRA and CDR2 YSYEKL come from the germline V gene. V was pared by 2 bases and J by 0 bases, with 13 bases between. The CDR3 loop spans 17 amino acids. CDR3 sequence (DNA): TGCGCCAGCAGCCAACGGGTGGTGGGGCCGAACACCGGGGAGCTGTTTTTT. Amino acid sequence: CASSQRVVGPNTGELFF.

The chain employs TRBV28 and TRBJ1-2; tentatively, D is TRBD1 (6 bases). The CDR3 spans 14 residues. Looked up from germline, CDR1 is MDHEN and CDR2 is SYDVKM. V was pared by 3 bases and J by 4 bases, with 12 bases between. CDR3: CASSFLQGTYGYTF. The CDR3 nucleotides read TGTGCCAGCAGTTTCCTACAGGGAACCTATGGCTACACCTTC.

The chain couples TRBV4-1 to TRBJ1-1; 7 nucleotides line up with TRBD1. The CDR3 has 14 amino acids. Losses at the gene ends were 9 bases for V and 0 bases for J; bases not matched to a gene: 7. The germline CDR1 and CDR2 sequences are MGHRA and YSYEKL. The DNA for the CDR3 is TGCGCCAGTGTACAGGGGACCATGAACACTGAAGCTTTCTTT. Its protein product is CASVQGTMNTEAFF.

The J gene is TRBJ2-5, the V gene TRBV7-2, with no clear D. Germline CDR1 and CDR2: SGHTA and FQGNSA. The CDR3 is 15 residues long. Trimming removed 5 bases from V and 5 bases from J, with 18 bases in between. CDR3 bases: TGTGCCAGCAGCAACGCGCCCGCCCACCCGGAGACCCAGTACTTC. Protein: CASSNAPAHPETQYF. Based on the CDR3 plus reference TRBV7-2 and TRBJ2-5, the full variable domain is GAGVSQSPSNKVTEKGKDVELRCDPISGHTALYWYRQSLGQGLEFLIYFQGNSAPDKSGLPSDRFSAERTGGSVSTLTIQRTQQEDSAVYLCASSNAPAHPETQYFGPGTRLLVL.

J is TRBJ1-4 and V is TRBV7-2, with D unresolved. Between the trimmed V and J ends, which lost 4 bases and 4 bases, there was a span of 7 bases. In germline, CDR1 is SGHTA, CDR2 FQGNSA. The CDR3 runs to 13 residues. The DNA of the CDR3 is TGTGCCAGCAGCTCACACCGTAATGAAAAACTGTTTTTT. Amino acid sequence: CASSSHRNEKLFF. The whole variable domain, remainder taken from reference TRBV7-2 and TRBJ1-4, is GAGVSQSPSNKVTEKGKDVELRCDPISGHTALYWYRQSLGQGLEFLIYFQGNSAPDKSGLPSDRFSAERTGGSVSTLTIQRTQQEDSAVYLCASSSHRNEKLFFGSGTQLSVL.

V is TRBV3-1 (or the pseudogene TRBV3-2) and J is TRBJ2-4, with 10 bases aligning to TRBD2. Germline V gives CDR1 LGHDT, CDR2 YNNKEL (reference sequence). The J segment lost 1 base and the V segment lost 2 bases, leaving 2 bases of the junction unmatched. CDR3 length equals 16 residues. CDR3 nucleotides: TGTGCCAGCAGCCAATTTAGCGGGAGGGCCAAAAACATTCAGTACTTC. Protein product: CASSQFSGRAKNIQYF.

The V call is TRBV6-5, the J call TRBJ1-2; 7 bases match TRBD1. Germline V CDR1 and CDR2: MNHEY, SVGAGI. The CDR3 sequence is 12 residues long. Trimming removed 7 bases from V and 8 bases from J; junction bases left unmatched: 7. CDR3 sequence: CASTDRVSGYTF. The CDR3 DNA reads TGTGCCAGCACCGACAGGGTGAGCGGCTACACCTTC.

A single count supports this clone. V gene TRBV18 combines with J gene TRBJ2-1, with a possible D match to TRBD2 (5 bases). Per the germline V gene, CDR1 is KGHSH and CDR2 is LQKENI. CDR3 length equals 16 residues. Trimming shortened V by 3 bases and J by 5 bases, and 17 bases separated the two germline ends. Here the CDR3 DNA reads TGTGCCAGCTCACCCTTAGCGCCACCGATAAACAATGAGCAGTTCTTC. Translation gives CASSPLAPPINNEQFF.

The rearrangement uses TRBV6-5 and TRBJ1-2; D is perhaps TRBD1 (5 bases). Germline CDR1 MNHEY, CDR2 SVGAGI. The V end was cut by 6 bases, the J end by 8 bases, with 13 bases between. The CDR3 runs 12 residues. This CDR3 reads CASRTVGHGYTF. The CDR3 bases are TGTGCCAGCAGAACCGTGGGGCACGGCTACACCTTC.

The V and J genes are TRBV6-5 and TRBJ1-2, with 8 bases matching TRBD1. The V segment lost 7 bases and the J segment 8 bases; nucleotides outside the gene matches: 9. The CDR3 covers 13 residues. CDR1 and CDR2 (germline): MNHEY, SVGAGI. This chain's CDR3 is CASTRQGRSGYTF. CDR3 DNA: TGTGCCAGCACTCGACAGGGGAGGAGCGGCTACACCTTC.

The chain carries TRBV2 and TRBJ2-2, with D unresolved. Trimming took 3 bases from V and 5 from J, leaving 10 bases between them. This CDR3 comprises 14 residues. Germline V gene data show CDR1 as SNHLY and CDR2 as FYNNEI. The CDR3: CASSEWKLTGELFF. The CDR3 bases are TGTGCCAGCAGTGAGTGGAAACTAACCGGGGAGCTGTTTTTT. Variable domain in full (rest from reference TRBV2 and TRBJ2-2): EPEVTQTPSHQVTQMGQEVILRCVPISNHLYFYWYRQILGQKVEFLVSFYNNEISEKSEIFDDQFSVERPDGSNFTLKIRSTKLEDSAMYFCASSEWKLTGELFFGEGSRLTVL.

This chain connects TRBV19 to TRBJ1-5; TRBD1 might be the D (5 bases). V was cut by 7 bases and J by 1 base, with 14 bases left in between. CDR3 length: 15 residues. The germline CDR1 and CDR2 sequences are LNHDA and SQIVND (reference sequence). CDR3 DNA sequence: TGTGCCAGTAAGGGCCAGGGAATGAGCAATCAGCCCCAGCATTTT. It yields the protein CASKGQGMSNQPQHF.

The gene calls are TRBV19 and TRBJ1-6; D gene ambiguous. CDR3 length: 15 amino acids. CDR1 is LNHDA, CDR2 SQIVND, per germline (reference sequence). V dropped 4 bases and J dropped 10 bases, with 17 bases sitting between them. The CDR3 region is CASSTGVEPGSPLHF. CDR3 nucleotide sequence: TGTGCCAGTAGTACTGGGGTGGAACCGGGGTCACCCCTCCACTTT.

The V call is TRBV5-1, the J call TRBJ2-7; possible D gene TRBD2, 6 bases. V was cut by 4 bases and J by 0 bases, with 8 bases left in between. Germline loops: CDR1 SGHRS, CDR2 YFSETQ. The CDR3 runs 13 residues. This chain's CDR3 is CASSRGDSYEQYF. The DNA of the CDR3 is TGCGCCAGCAGCCGCGGGGACTCCTACGAGCAGTACTTC.

The V and J genes are TRBV7-9 and TRBJ1-2; D perhaps matches TRBD1 (6 bases). V was clipped by 3 bases and J by 5 bases, with 13 bases between them. Germline loops: CDR1 SEHNR, CDR2 FQNEAQ (reference sequence). This CDR3 has 14 residues. The CDR3, as DNA: TGTGCCAGCAGCTTGTCGGCAACAGGGTATGGCTACACCTTC. It translates to CASSLSATGYGYTF.

This chain's CDR3 is CASRLDPGRVWGYTF. CDR3 DNA sequence: TGTGCAAGTCGCTTAGATCCGGGAAGGGTCTGGGGCTACACCTTC. The J gene is TRBJ1-2, the V gene TRBV12-2. TRBV12-2 is a known pseudogene. This CDR3 contains 15 residues.

V and J are TRBV10-1 and TRBJ2-3, with D perhaps TRBD2 (5 bases). The V and J ends lost 3 bases and 6 bases respectively, with 19 bases between them. The CDR3 is 16 residues long. The V gene's germline CDR1 is WNHNN and CDR2 SYGVQD (reference sequence). CDR3 amino acids: CASSDILSDSPDTQYF. CDR3 DNA: TGCGCCAGCAGTGATATTCTTTCGGACTCCCCGGATACGCAGTATTTT.

The genes are TRBV11-2 and TRBJ1-2; a weak D match, TRBD1 (5 bases). Germline lookup yields CDR1 SGHAT and CDR2 FQNNGV. The CDR3 contains 12 residues. Deletions cut 4 bases from V and 3 bases from J, with 6 bases between. CDR3 bases: TGTGCCAGCAGCTCAGGGCACTATGGCTACACCTTC. Its translation is CASSSGHYGYTF.

The chain has TRBV18 and TRBJ2-2, with D perhaps matching TRBD1 (7 bases). Deletions cut 0 bases from V and 7 bases from J, with 15 bases between. The CDR3 loop spans 16 amino acids. Germline V lookup: CDR1 KGHSH, CDR2 LQKENI. This chain's CDR3 is CASSPPSGGRGGELFF. The CDR3 DNA reads as TGTGCCAGCTCACCACCGTCAGGGGGGCGAGGCGGGGAGCTGTTTTTT.